This T cell receptor (beta chain) derives from a study of blood T cell repertoires in COVID-19 (dated by TCRdb to 2018 to 2020). Background for the entire study: The collaborator samples originated in the United States, Italy and Spain and spanned the acute and convalescent phases of COVID-19. Where available, HLA class I and class II types were obtained from metadata supplied by the sample provider rather than from assay-based typing. The samples were drawn from the first 160 participants of the ongoing ImmuneRACE study and from 950 to 1,500 subjects provided by 6 global collaborators. The prospective study material was composed of cDNA or gDNA derived from T cells, B-cell-depleted T cells, or PBMCs. A de-identified subject ID, COVID-19 status, age in years and sex were almost always included in the sample metadata. The dataset comprised deeply sampled blood TCRbeta repertoires from subjects exposed to, actively infected with, or recovered from COVID-19. A freely available public database, intended as a resource for researchers studying the immune response to SARS-CoV-2, is where the repertoires were released.

From the cysteine through the phenylalanine, the CDR3 covers 16 amino acids. CDR3 DNA only is kept here, 48 bases in frame from base 1. From V the trimming removes 6 bases and from J it removes 4 bases, while the gene matches leave 10 bases of the junction unaccounted for. Taken from the germline V gene, the CDR1 and CDR2 loops are MDHEN and SYDVKM. In the prospective study, participants were roughly 18 to 90 years old, resided in about two dozen geographic areas of the United States, and were enrolled through a virtual design. Cohort assignment in the prospective study relied on participant-reported clinical history from a screening survey and a study questionnaire. In the prospective study, whole blood, serum and a nasopharyngeal or oropharyngeal swab were collected from each participant by mobile phlebotomists. Participants in the prospective study had the option to provide additional blood draws and questionnaires over a 2-month period. Prospective study blood samples were shipped either frozen or at room temperature before DNA extraction.

General conclusions and limits of the study: Clinical and demographic metadata were provided uncurated, with the amount varying by source and participant.

This clone showed up just once. The antigen this receptor binds is unknown. No clone much larger than this one lies a single base away; base qualities are absent. TCRbeta CDR3 regions were amplified from genomic DNA using the immunoSEQ Assay, a bias-controlled multiplex PCR. The paper's data handling went like this. Within the assay, amplification of reference gene primers was used to estimate how many nucleated cells each sample contained. To quantify the absolute abundance of each unique TCRbeta CDR3 rearrangement, sequence reads were collapsed and filtered. For each sample, productive Simpson clonality was calculated as the square root of Simpson's diversity index over productive rearrangements. As stored in TCRdb, this immuneACCESS dataset retains in-frame rearrangements with V and J assigned. A fraction of the clones does not appear; measured against another copy, unresolved V genes explain less than half of the discrepancy, and the remainder lacks a known reason. The V and J calls and clone size were taken over from that table, and D and trimming were inferred from the DNA. The sample table holds about 210,000 clones, of which 65% to 90% were seen once. Around 8.9% of the sample goes to the ten largest clones.

This TCR came from a woman between 45 and 65 years old with acute COVID-19. Sequenced sample: PBMCs or T cells enriched from blood (not recorded which). The chain joins TRBV28 to TRBJ2-1; 9 middle bases align to TRBD2. The DNA is as follows: TGTGCCAGCAGACCCCCAACTAGCGGGTTTTACAATGAGCAGTTCTTC. Its coded protein is CASRPPTSGFYNEQFF.